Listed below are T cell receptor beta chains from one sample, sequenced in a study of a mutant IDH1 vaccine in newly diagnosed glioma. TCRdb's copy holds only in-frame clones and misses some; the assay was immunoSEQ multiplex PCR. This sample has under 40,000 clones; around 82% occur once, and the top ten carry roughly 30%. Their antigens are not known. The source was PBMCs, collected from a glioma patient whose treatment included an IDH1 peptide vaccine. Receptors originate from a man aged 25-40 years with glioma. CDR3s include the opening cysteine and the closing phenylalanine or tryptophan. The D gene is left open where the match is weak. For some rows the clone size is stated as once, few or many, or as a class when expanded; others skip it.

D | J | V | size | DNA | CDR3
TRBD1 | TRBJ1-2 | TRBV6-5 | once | TGTGCCAGCAGTTCCCTCGACAGGGTGGTCGGCTACACCTTC | CASSSLDRVVGYTF
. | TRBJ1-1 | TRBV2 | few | TGTGCCAGCATCACGAACACTGAAGCTTTCTTT | CASITNTEAFF
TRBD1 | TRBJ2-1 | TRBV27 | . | TGTGCCAGCAGTTTATCCACGGGACAGGGCCCGTCCAATGAGCAGTTCTTC | CASSLSTGQGPSNEQFF
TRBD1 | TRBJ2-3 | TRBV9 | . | TGTGCCAGCAGCGTACAGGGGGTTCGTTGGGATACGCAGTATTTT | CASSVQGVRWDTQYF
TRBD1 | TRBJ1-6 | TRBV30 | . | TGTGCCTGGAGTGTACAGAGACAGGGGAATTCACCCCTCCACTTT | CAWSVQRQGNSPLHF
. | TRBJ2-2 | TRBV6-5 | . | TGTGCCAGCGGTAACCGGGGGCCTGGCGGGGAGCTGTTTTTT | CASGNRGPGGELFF
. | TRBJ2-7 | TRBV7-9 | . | TGTGCCAGCAGCCCAGGGACCGGAGCGGAAGGGCAGTACTTC | CASSPGTGAEGQYF
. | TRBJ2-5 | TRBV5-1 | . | TGCGCCAGCAGCTTGAGAGGGGGGGAGACCCAGTACTTC | CASSLRGGETQYF
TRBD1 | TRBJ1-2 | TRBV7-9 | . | TGTGCCAGCAGTGACGGACAGGGGGCGACGGGCTACACCTTC | CASSDGQGATGYTF
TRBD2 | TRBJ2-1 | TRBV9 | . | TGTGCCAGCAGCGGACTAGCGGGGGGAAGGAGTGAGCAGTTCTTC | CASSGLAGGRSEQFF